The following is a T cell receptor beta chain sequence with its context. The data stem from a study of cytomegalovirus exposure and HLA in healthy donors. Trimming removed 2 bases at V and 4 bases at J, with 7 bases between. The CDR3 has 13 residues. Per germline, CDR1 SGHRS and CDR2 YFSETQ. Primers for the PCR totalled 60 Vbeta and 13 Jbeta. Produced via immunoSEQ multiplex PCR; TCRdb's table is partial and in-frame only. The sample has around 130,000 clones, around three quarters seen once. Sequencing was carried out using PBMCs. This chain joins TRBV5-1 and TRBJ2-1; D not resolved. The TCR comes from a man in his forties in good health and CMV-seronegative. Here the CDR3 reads CASSFSQYNEQFF. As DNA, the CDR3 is TGCGCCAGCAGCTTCTCCCAGTACAATGAGCAGTTCTTC.